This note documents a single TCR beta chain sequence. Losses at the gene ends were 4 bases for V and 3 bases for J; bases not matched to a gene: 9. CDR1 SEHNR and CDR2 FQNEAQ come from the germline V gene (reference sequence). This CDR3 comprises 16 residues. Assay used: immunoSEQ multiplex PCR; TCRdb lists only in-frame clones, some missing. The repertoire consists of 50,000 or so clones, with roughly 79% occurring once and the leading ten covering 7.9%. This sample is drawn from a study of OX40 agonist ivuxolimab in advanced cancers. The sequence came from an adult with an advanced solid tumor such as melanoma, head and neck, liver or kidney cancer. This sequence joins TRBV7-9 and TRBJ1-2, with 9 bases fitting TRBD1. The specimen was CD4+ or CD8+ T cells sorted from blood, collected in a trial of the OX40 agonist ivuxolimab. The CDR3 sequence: CASSSAPGQGHYGYTF. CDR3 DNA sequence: TGTGCCAGCAGCTCGGCCCCGGGACAGGGTCACTATGGCTACACCTTC.